These 21 T cell receptor beta chains were all obtained from the same sample, sequenced in a study of OX40 agonist ivuxolimab in advanced cancers. Data came from immunoSEQ multiplex PCR; TCRdb stores just in-frame clones and leaves some out. This sample has some 70,000 clones, with 85% found just once. Material: CD4+ or CD8+ T cells sorted from blood, obtained in a trial of the OX40 agonist ivuxolimab. All receptors come from an adult with an advanced solid tumor such as melanoma, head and neck, liver or kidney cancer.

The V call is TRBV5-1, the J call TRBJ1-1, with D uncertain. Per germline, CDR1 SGHRS and CDR2 YFSETQ. The CDR3 contains 14 residues. V was pared by 6 bases and J by 0 bases, with 12 bases between. CDR3 region: CASMSGLMNTEAFF. CDR3 coding DNA: TGCGCCAGCATGTCAGGTCTTATGAACACTGAAGCTTTCTTT.

The DNA for the CDR3 is TGTGCCAGCAGCTTACAGGGGGACTATGGCTACACCTTC. It encodes CASSLQGDYGYTF. The chain links TRBV7-9 to TRBJ1-2; 7 positions agree with TRBD1. Trimming took 2 bases from V and 3 from J; bases not matched to a gene: 0. The CDR3 totals 13 residues. Germline V gene lookup returns CDR1 SEHNR and CDR2 FQNEAQ (reference sequence).

This clone was observed once. The V gene is TRBV5-1, the J gene TRBJ2-2; D might be TRBD2 (7 bases). Looked up from germline, CDR1 is SGHRS and CDR2 is YFSETQ. This CDR3 contains 14 residues. The V and J ends lost 3 bases and 4 bases respectively, with 10 bases between them. As DNA, the CDR3 is TGCGCCAGCAGCTACGGGGGGCCCACCGGGGAGCTGTTTTTT. Translating gives CASSYGGPTGELFF.

As for this clone: It is likely a read error, because the conserved phenylalanine at the end of the CDR3 is missing. J is TRBJ1-1 and V is TRBV5-4; D unresolved. The length of the CDR3 is 15 residues. Germline CDR1 and CDR2: SGHNT and YYREEE (reference sequence). The V gene lost 4 bases and the J gene lost 1 base, with 14 bases spanning the gap. The CDR3 here is CASSPQNGQNTEAFS. CDR3 bases: TGTGCCAGCAGCCCCCAAAACGGGCAGAACACTGAAGCTTTCTCT.

The chain recombines TRBV14 with TRBJ2-2; 9 positions match TRBD1. Per the germline V gene, CDR1 is SGHDN and CDR2 is FVKESK. V dropped 8 bases and J dropped 3; count of bases not matched to a gene: 1. The CDR3 runs 13 residues. CDR3 amino acids: CASGTGYTGELFF. The CDR3 nucleotides read TGTGCCAGCGGGACAGGGTACACCGGGGAGCTGTTTTTT.

The rearrangement links TRBV7-3 to TRBJ2-2; perhaps TRBD2 as D (7 bases). CDR1 is SGHTA, CDR2 FQGTGA, per germline. The CDR3 contains 16 residues. V lost 0 bases and J lost 2, with 10 bases in between. CDR3: CASSLTAGANTGELFF. CDR3 DNA: TGTGCCAGCAGCTTAACCGCGGGGGCCAACACCGGGGAGCTGTTTTTT.

This clone occurred once. This chain links TRBV9 with TRBJ2-1, with 7 bases identical to TRBD1. CDR1 and CDR2 (germline): SGDLS, YYNGEE. This CDR3 has 15 residues. With V trimmed by 4 bases and J by 0 bases, 4 bases remained unmatched. Here the CDR3 reads CASSPQGSSYNEQFF. CDR3 sequence (DNA): TGTGCCAGCAGCCCACAGGGGAGCTCCTACAATGAGCAGTTCTTC.

This clone was seen a handful of times. The chain employs TRBV27 and TRBJ2-2, with 7 bases matching TRBD1. The CDR3 has 15 amino acids. V lost 5 bases, J lost 6 bases, and 9 bases stayed unmatched. Germline loops: CDR1 MNHEY, CDR2 SMNVEV (reference sequence). The CDR3: CASSTNGRGPGELFF. In nucleotides, the CDR3 is TGTGCCAGCAGTACGAACGGAAGGGGGCCCGGGGAGCTGTTTTTT.

This chain uses TRBV5-6 with TRBJ1-2; D remains unclear. The germline V and J ends were trimmed by 1 base and 1 base, with 5 bases remaining between them. The germline V gene encodes CDR1 SGHDT and CDR2 YYEEEE. The CDR3 consists of 13 residues. CDR3 sequence reads: CASSLLGNYGYTF. The CDR3 nucleotides are TGTGCCAGCAGCTTGTTGGGTAACTATGGCTACACCTTC.

The chain carries TRBV10-1 and TRBJ2-3; TRBD2 matches at 8 bases. Germline lookup yields CDR1 WNHNN and CDR2 SYGVQD (reference sequence). The CDR3 contains 14 residues. J was trimmed by 6 bases and V by 0 bases; bases with no gene match: 2. CDR3 in amino acids: CASSESPSGDTQYF. In DNA form, the CDR3 reads TGCGCCAGCAGTGAGTCGCCTAGCGGGGATACGCAGTATTTT.

This clone was observed once. V gene TRBV19 combines with J gene TRBJ1-2, with D unclear. Germline CDR1 LNHDA, CDR2 SQIVND (reference sequence). This CDR3 has 13 amino acids. Between the trimmed V and J ends, which lost 5 bases and 5 bases, there was a span of 12 bases. The CDR3 reads CASSPPDNYGYTF. The CDR3 bases are TGTGCCAGTAGTCCGCCCGACAATTATGGCTACACCTTC. Full variable domain (rest looked up from reference TRBV19 and TRBJ1-2): DGGITQSPKYLFRKEGQNVTLSCEQNLNHDAMYWYRQDPGQGLRLIYYSQIVNDFQKGDIAEGYSVSREKKESFPLTVTSAQKNPTAFYLCASSPPDNYGYTFGSGTRLTVV.

J is TRBJ1-3 and V is TRBV6-5; TRBD1 might be the D (6 bases). The CDR3 covers 14 residues. The V gene's germline CDR1 is MNHEY and CDR2 SVGAGI. Trimming stripped 2 bases from V and 8 bases from J, with 13 bases between. The CDR3 nucleotides are TGTGCCAGCAGTTACAGGCAGGGGACTGACACCATATATTTT. Protein: CASSYRQGTDTIYF.

The chain employs TRBV5-1 and TRBJ2-6; tentative D call: TRBD1 (5 bases). This CDR3 region has 16 residues. The V end was cut by 4 bases, the J end by 0 bases, with 11 bases between. Germline assignment: CDR1 SGHRS and CDR2 YFSETQ. CDR3 region: CASSTGTSSGANVLTF. The CDR3 DNA reads TGCGCCAGCAGCACAGGAACCAGCTCTGGGGCCAACGTCCTGACTTTC.

The chain couples TRBV5-4 to TRBJ2-3; no reliable D call. The V end was cut by 2 bases, the J end by 4 bases, with 11 bases between. Germline CDR1 is SGHNT and CDR2 is YYREEE (reference sequence). This CDR3 has 14 amino acids. CDR3 residues: CASSFPSFPDTQYF. Here the CDR3 DNA reads TGTGCCAGCAGCTTCCCCAGTTTCCCAGATACGCAGTATTTT. The entire variable domain, with the rest obtained from reference TRBV5-4 and TRBJ2-3, is as follows: ETGVTQSPTHLIKTRGQQVTLRCSSQSGHNTVSWYQQALGQGPQFIFQYYREEENGRGNFPPRFSGLQFPNYSSELNVNALELDDSALYLCASSFPSFPDTQYFGPGTRLTVL.

With respect to this clone: Germline and junction disagree at one end, which may indicate a read error. The CDR3 sequence: CGVRGPYSGNTIYF. CDR3 in DNA: TGCGGCGTCCGAGGCCCCTACTCTGGAAACACCATATATTTT. This chain uses TRBV29-1 with TRBJ1-3; D remains unclear. Germline V gene data show CDR1 as SQVTM and CDR2 as ANQGSEA. This CDR3 region has 14 residues.

The gene calls are TRBV21-1 and TRBJ2-7; TRBD1 is the table's D call, not checked against the DNA. TRBV21-1 has pseudogene status. CDR3 length equals 17 residues. This chain's CDR3 is CASSKGPGTGDPYEQYF. The CDR3 bases are TGTGCCAGCAGCAAAGGACCCGGGACAGGCGACCCTTACGAGCAGTACTTC.

This CDR3 reads CASSPPSGRTDTQYF. The CDR3 nucleotides are TGCGCCAGCAGCCCTCCTAGCGGCCGCACAGATACGCAGTATTTT. The chain joins TRBV5-1 to TRBJ2-3; 7 bases are shared with TRBD2. CDR1 is SGHRS, CDR2 YFSETQ, per germline. There are 15 residues in the CDR3. With 4 bases clipped from V and 1 base from J, the junction kept 6 bases outside the gene matches.

V and J are TRBV7-3 and TRBJ2-2; maybe TRBD1 (5 bases). CDR1 and CDR2 (germline): SGHTA, FQGTGA. The V end lost 4 bases, the J end lost 4 bases, and 13 bases lay between the germline ends. The CDR3 extends over 15 amino acids. DNA of the CDR3: TGTGCCAGCAGCTCCCTCGTAGGGGTCACCGGGGAGCTGTTTTTT. The encoded protein is CASSSLVGVTGELFF.

This clone was detected once. This rearrangement joins TRBV13 to TRBJ2-3, with 14 bases matching TRBD2. Germline lookup yields CDR1 PRHDT and CDR2 FYEKMQ (reference sequence). The CDR3 has 17 residues. The trim removed 5 bases at V and 1 base at J, leaving 5 bases unmatched. CDR3 residues: CASSPRLAGGGTDTQYF. Written as DNA, the CDR3 is TGTGCCAGCAGCCCCCGACTAGCGGGGGGGGGCACAGATACGCAGTATTTT.

The chain uses TRBV7-2 and TRBJ2-7; possible D gene TRBD2, 6 bases. The CDR3 is 14 residues long. Per the germline V gene, CDR1 is SGHTA and CDR2 is FQGNSA. Deletions cut 1 base from V and 0 bases from J, with 7 bases between. The CDR3 region has the DNA TGTGCCAGCAGCTTAGGGGGAGGCTCCTACGAGCAGTACTTC. It is translated as CASSLGGGSYEQYF.

The chain couples TRBV27 to TRBJ2-7; no definite D call. Germline CDR1 MNHEY, CDR2 SMNVEV (reference sequence). The length of the CDR3 is 13 residues. The V gene lost 3 bases and the J gene lost 3 bases, with 9 bases spanning the gap. This CDR3 is CASSLGRFYEQYF. The CDR3 DNA follows: TGTGCCAGCAGTTTGGGCCGATTCTACGAGCAGTACTTC.